A single sample gave rise to the 17 T cell receptor beta chains below, sequenced in a study of identifying expanded T cells in peripheral blood. Method: immunoSEQ multiplex PCR; TCRdb's copy keeps in-frame clones and lacks some. The table includes approximately 100,000 clones, roughly 89% detected once. Sample: blood. These TCRs come from a person aged 18-70 years in good health.

This clone was found once. The chain uses TRBV6-1 and TRBJ2-3; TRBD1 agrees at 11 bases. Germline V lookup: CDR1 MNHNS, CDR2 SASEGT. CDR3 length equals 17 residues. J lost 0 bases, V lost 4 bases, and 6 bases had no gene match. This chain's CDR3 is CASSGQGDRGSTDTQYF. The CDR3, as DNA: TGTGCCAGCAGTGGGCAAGGGGACAGGGGGAGCACAGATACGCAGTATTTT.

The table lists this clone with a count of one. The rearrangement joins TRBV19 to TRBJ1-2; D not resolved. The CDR3 is made up of 15 amino acids. Trimming left V 2 bases short and J 4 bases short, with 14 bases between. Germline CDR1 reads LNHDA; CDR2 reads SQIVND (reference sequence). The CDR3 DNA reads TGTGCCAGTAGTATATTCGGGTCAGCTGGCTATGGCTACACCTTC. Encoded protein: CASSIFGSAGYGYTF.

The chain employs TRBV10-3 and TRBJ1-2; D is perhaps TRBD1 (5 bases). Per the germline V gene, CDR1 is ENHRY and CDR2 is SYGVKD. V gave up 8 bases and J gave up 8 bases, with 21 bases separating them. This CDR3 has 14 amino acids. The CDR3, as DNA: TGTGCCATCGGGGGGGTTTCGGGGTCTGACGGCTACACCTTC. Its protein product is CAIGGVSGSDGYTF.

The V and J genes are TRBV7-9 and TRBJ2-3; D is uncertain. The length of the CDR3 is 11 residues. V lost 2 bases and J 6 bases, leaving 3 bases between the germline ends. Germline V gene sequence: CDR1 SEHNR, CDR2 FQNEAQ (reference sequence). Here the CDR3 reads CASSLHDTQYF. As DNA, the CDR3 is TGTGCCAGCAGCTTACATGATACGCAGTATTTT. Drawing the rest from reference TRBV7-9 and TRBJ2-3, the complete variable domain is DTGVSQNPRHKITKRGQNVTFRCDPISEHNRLYWYRQTLGQGPEFLTYFQNEAQLEKSRLLSDRFSAERPKGSFSTLEIQRTEQGDSAMYLCASSLHDTQYFGPGTRLTVL.

The chain uses TRBV18 and TRBJ1-4; D is unclear. CDR1 and CDR2 from the germline V gene are KGHSH and LQKENI. The CDR3 runs 14 residues. Trimming cost V 3 bases and J 4 bases, with 9 bases left between them. The CDR3 region has the DNA TGTGCCAGCTCACCCGTTGGGTTTAATGAAAAACTGTTTTTT. It specifies CASSPVGFNEKLFF.

V usage is TRBV6-5 and J usage is TRBJ1-5; no firm D call. The CDR3 sequence is 14 residues long. CDR1 is MNHEY and CDR2 is SVGAGI in the germline V gene. V dropped 2 bases and J dropped 7 bases, with 12 bases sitting between them. The CDR3, as DNA: TGTGCCAGCAGTTACGATTTAGGGAACCAGCCCCAGCATTTT. This sequence encodes CASSYDLGNQPQHF.

The chain combines TRBV6-5 with TRBJ2-7; TRBD1 agrees at 8 bases. After removal of 2 bases from V and 3 bases from J, the junction contained 9 bases not matched to a gene. CDR1 is MNHEY, CDR2 SVGAGI, per germline. CDR3 size: 16 residues. The CDR3 spells CASSYMGGQGGYEQYF. The CDR3 region has the DNA TGTGCCAGCAGTTACATGGGAGGACAGGGAGGCTACGAGCAGTACTTC.

The CDR3 region has the DNA TGTGCCAGCAGCCGATACTCCTACGAGCAGTACTTC. Protein: CASSRYSYEQYF. The genes are TRBV7-9 and TRBJ2-7; D gene unclear. Trimming took off 5 bases at V and 0 bases at J, with 5 bases between the two ends. The CDR3 sequence is 12 residues long. Germline V gene data show CDR1 as SEHNR and CDR2 as FQNEAQ (reference sequence).

This rearrangement joins TRBV10-3 to TRBJ1-3; the D is unclear. Trimming shortened V by 7 bases and J by 3 bases, and 7 bases separated the two germline ends. CDR3 length: 12 residues. Germline V gene sequence: CDR1 ENHRY, CDR2 SYGVKD. CDR3 bases: TGTGCCATCACTAACGGTGGAAACACCATATATTTT. Protein: CAITNGGNTIYF.

The chain uses TRBV29-1 and TRBJ2-3; D unresolved. The CDR3 runs 12 residues. V was trimmed by 8 bases and J by 1 base, leaving 10 bases between them. Germline CDR1 SQVTM, CDR2 ANQGSEA. The DNA of the CDR3 is TGCAGCTGGGAACGGGGCACAGATACGCAGTATTTT. Translating it yields CSWERGTDTQYF.

This chain joins TRBV20-1 and TRBJ2-7; D gene unclear. Germline lookup yields CDR1 DFQATT and CDR2 SNEGSKA (reference sequence). The CDR3 length is 10 residues. V lost 3 bases and J 5 bases, leaving 5 bases between the germline ends. In DNA, the CDR3 is TGCAGTGCTAGTTGGGACGAGCAGTACTTC. Translation: CSASWDEQYF.

Remarks on this clone: An end of the junction differs from the germline gene, which may be a read error. The chain combines TRBV6-5 with TRBJ1-1; the D is unclear. The CDR3 has 14 residues. In germline, CDR1 is MNHEY, CDR2 SVGAGI. The CDR3 DNA is TGTGCCGGCAGTTACTCGTCAGGGAACACTGAAGCTTTCTTT. It translates to CAGSYSSGNTEAFF.

This clone has just a few counts. The rearrangement uses TRBV10-3 and TRBJ2-7; D is possibly TRBD1 or TRBD2 (5 bases each). Germline assignment: CDR1 ENHRY and CDR2 SYGVKD. The CDR3 spans 14 residues. V lost 10 bases, J lost 2 bases, and 18 bases lay in between. CDR3 sequence reads: CATNKGTATYEQYF. The CDR3 DNA is TGTGCCACCAACAAAGGGACCGCTACCTACGAGCAGTACTTC.

Only one count was recorded for this clone. The chain joins TRBV19 to TRBJ1-2; 10 bases are shared with TRBD1. This CDR3 is 13 amino acids long. Germline loops: CDR1 LNHDA, CDR2 SQIVND (reference sequence). V lost 3 bases to trimming and J lost 7 bases; unmatched junction nucleotides: 2. The CDR3 sequence is CASSMGTGAGYTF. For the CDR3, the DNA is TGTGCCAGTAGTATGGGGACAGGGGCTGGCTACACCTTC.

J is TRBJ2-1 and V is TRBV29-1; the D is unclear. Trimming took off 5 bases at V and 1 base at J, with 12 bases between the two ends. The CDR3 runs 14 residues. CDR1 and CDR2 from the germline V gene are SQVTM and ANQGSEA. The CDR3 spells CSVSFTESYNEQFF. The CDR3 DNA sequence: TGCAGCGTTAGTTTTACTGAATCCTACAATGAGCAGTTCTTC.

This clone was detected once. J is TRBJ2-7 and V is TRBV5-4, with 8 bases fitting TRBD1. CDR3 length: 14 amino acids. V was clipped by 1 base and J by 4 bases; unmatched bases: 4. Per germline, CDR1 SGHNT and CDR2 YYREEE (reference sequence). DNA of the CDR3: TGTGCCAGCAGCTTGCCCACAGGGGGATACGAGCAGTACTTC. Translating it yields CASSLPTGGYEQYF. The full variable domain, in which reference TRBV5-4 and TRBJ2-7 provide the parts outside the CDR3, is ETGVTQSPTHLIKTRGQQVTLRCSSQSGHNTVSWYQQALGQGPQFIFQYYREEENGRGNFPPRFSGLQFPNYSSELNVNALELDDSALYLCASSLPTGGYEQYFGPGTRLTVT.

The chain joins TRBV5-1 to TRBJ2-7; a possible D gene is TRBD1 (6 bases). Germline V gene lookup returns CDR1 SGHRS and CDR2 YFSETQ. Trimming cost V 3 bases and J 1 base, with 14 bases left between them. The CDR3 spans 15 residues. In DNA, the CDR3 is TGCGCCAGCAGCTCCCCCGGGACACGGTCCTACGAGCAGTACTTC. Translated: CASSSPGTRSYEQYF.